The sequence of this T cell receptor beta chain was determined in a study of T cell responses to AZD1222 COVID-19 vaccine. Study conclusions and caveats: Repertoires were obtained solely post-peak T cell response.

Concerning this clone: Its antigen is as yet unknown.

The assay was immunoSEQ multiplex PCR, and TCRdb's table has in-frame clones only and misses some. Counted here are about 89,000 clones, 90% to 95% occurring once; the ten biggest clones make up roughly 10%. The CDR3 extends over 16 amino acids. Germline lookup yields CDR1 KGHDR and CDR2 SFDVKD. The junction had 8 bases not matched to a gene; V was cut back by 4 bases and J by 5 bases. The genes are TRBV24-1 and TRBJ2-1, with 9 bases fitting TRBD1. The origin of this receptor is an adult who received the AZD1222 COVID-19 vaccine. Sequenced here: peripheral blood, sampled 28 days after the second AZD1222 dose. The CDR3 loop reads CATSDPGTGWNNEQFF. The CDR3 nucleotides are TGTGCCACCAGTGACCCAGGGACAGGGTGGAACAATGAGCAGTTCTTC.